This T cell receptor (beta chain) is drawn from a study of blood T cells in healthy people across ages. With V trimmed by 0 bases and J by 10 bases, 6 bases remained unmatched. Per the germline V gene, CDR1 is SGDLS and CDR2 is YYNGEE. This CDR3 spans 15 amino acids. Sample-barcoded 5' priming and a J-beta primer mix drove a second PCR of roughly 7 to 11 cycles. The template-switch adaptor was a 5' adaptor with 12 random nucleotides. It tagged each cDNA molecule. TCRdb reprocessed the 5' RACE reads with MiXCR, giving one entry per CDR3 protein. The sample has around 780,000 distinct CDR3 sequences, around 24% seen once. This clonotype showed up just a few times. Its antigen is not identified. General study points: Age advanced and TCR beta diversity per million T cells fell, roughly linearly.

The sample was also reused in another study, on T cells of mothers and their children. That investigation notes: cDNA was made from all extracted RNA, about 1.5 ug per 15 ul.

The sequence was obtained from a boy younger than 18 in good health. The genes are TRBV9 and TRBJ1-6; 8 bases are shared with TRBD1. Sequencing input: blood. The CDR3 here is CASSVAGQGGSPLHF. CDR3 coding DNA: TGTGCCAGCAGCGTAGCCGGACAGGGAGGCTCACCCCTCCACTTT.